The rows below give T cell receptor beta chains drawn from one sample of a study of T cell responses to AZD1222 COVID-19 vaccine. The repertoire was sequenced with immunoSEQ multiplex PCR; TCRdb's copy has only in-frame clones and lacks some. The sample consists of roughly 150,000 clones, roughly 85% of them appearing once. Sequences were derived from peripheral blood, sampled 28 days after the second AZD1222 dose. These receptors originate from an adult who received the AZD1222 COVID-19 vaccine. Both conserved end residues are part of each CDR3. A D gene is named only where the DNA matches it firmly. Only some rows state a clone size, as once, few, many or a class for expanded clones.

v_gene,d_gene,j_gene,abundance,CDR3nt,CDR3aa
TRBV7-9,TRBD1,TRBJ2-1,-,TGTGCCAGCGGACAGGGGGTCCGCAATGAGCAGTTCTTC,CASGQGVRNEQFF
TRBV6-5,-,TRBJ2-1,-,TGTGCCAGCCGAACGGGCGTGGGGGCGCAGTTCTTC,CASRTGVGAQFF
TRBV6-2/TRBV6-3,TRBD1,TRBJ2-5,-,TGTGCCAGCAGCGGGACAGGGGGCGGGACCCAGTACTTC,CASSGTGGGTQYF
TRBV11-3,TRBD1,TRBJ2-1,-,TGTGCCAGCAGCCCGGGACAGGGGGCTAGCAATGAGCAGTTCTTC,CASSPGQGASNEQFF
TRBV5-4,TRBD1,TRBJ1-2,-,TGTGCCAGCAGCTCGGGACAGGGCAGTTCATCGGGCTACACCTTC,CASSSGQGSSSGYTF
TRBV20-1,-,TRBJ2-3,-,TGCAGCATTAAAGGGCAGGATACGCAGTATTTT,CSIKGQDTQYF
TRBV19,-,TRBJ2-4,-,TGTGCCAGTAGTGCCCAGAAAAACATTCAGTACTTC,CASSAQKNIQYF
TRBV6-4,-,TRBJ2-2,few,TGTGCCAGCAGTCCGGGGCAGAACACCGGGGAGCTGTTTTTT,CASSPGQNTGELFF
TRBV19,-,TRBJ1-1,-,TGTGCCAGTACTATATCGGCCGGGAGCACTGAAGCTTTCTTT,CASTISAGSTEAFF
TRBV11-2,-,TRBJ1-2,once,TGTGCCAGCAGCTTAGATCCCCAGAACTATGGCTACACCTTC,CASSLDPQNYGYTF